The rows below give T cell receptor beta chains drawn from one sample of a study of T cell repertoires in cytomegalovirus infection. TCRdb itself ran the reads through MiXCR, one entry per CDR3 protein. The data show about 240,000 distinct CDR3 sequences, 6.5% seen once. Sample: PBMCs. Receptor source: a human donor in good health (CMV status not recorded). Some clones in this sample may be carry-over from other donors' samples. CDR3s include the opening cysteine and the closing phenylalanine or tryptophan. The D gene is left open where the match is weak. Size values are once, few and many counts, or a class for expanded clones, and some rows have none.

len,v_gene,d_gene,abundance,j_gene,CDR3nt,CDR3aa
12,TRBV20-1,TRBD1,many,TRBJ2-7,TGCAGTGCTCAACCAGGGGGCTACGAGCAGTACTTC,CSAQPGGYEQYF
14,TRBV20-1,TRBD2,.,TRBJ2-3,TGCAGTGCCCCCACAGCGGGGGGCACAGATACGCAGTATTTT,CSAPTAGGTDTQYF
16,TRBV25-1,.,many,TRBJ2-7,TGTGCCAGCAGTGATTTTGGGGGTAGTTTATCCTACGAGCAGTACTTC,CASSDFGGSLSYEQYF
15,TRBV7-3,.,many,TRBJ2-1,TGTGCCAGCAGCTTAACCGCGGACGGCTACAATGAGCAGTTCTTC,CASSLTADGYNEQFF
17,TRBV6-1,TRBD2,many,TRBJ2-3,TGTGCCAGCAGTTCGGAAAAAGGCGGGGGGCCCACAGATACGCAGTATTTT,CASSSEKGGGPTDTQYF
16,TRBV7-9,.,many,TRBJ1-3,TGTGCCAGCAGCCCTCGCCCGGGTTCGTCTGGAAACACCATATATTTT,CASSPRPGSSGNTIYF
14,TRBV6-1,TRBD2,many,TRBJ2-7,TGTGCCAGCAGAGGGGAGGGCAGGGTCTACGAGCAGTACTTC,CASRGEGRVYEQYF
15,TRBV7-9,TRBD1,many,TRBJ2-7,TGTGCCAGCAGCCCCCGGGGTCAGGGGGCCTACGAGCAGTACTTC,CASSPRGQGAYEQYF
16,TRBV20-1,TRBD2,few,TRBJ2-2,TGCAGTGCTAGAGATAAGCGGGGGGGTGGCACCGGGGAGCTGTTTTTT,CSARDKRGGGTGELFF
18,TRBV10-3,.,few,TRBJ2-3,TGTGCCATCAACTACCGTAATACAAGAAGTCCTAGCACAGATACGCAGTATTTT,CAINYRNTRSPSTDTQYF
16,TRBV20-1,.,many,TRBJ2-5,TGCAGTGCTAGAGATGCGAAGGACACCCTGGCAGAGACCCAGTACTTC,CSARDAKDTLAETQYF
14,TRBV20-1,TRBD1,many,TRBJ1-2,TGCAGTGCGAGAGGGACAGGGGACCACTATGGCTACACCTTC,CSARGTGDHYGYTF
13,TRBV5-6,.,.,TRBJ1-5,TGTGCCAGCAGCCGTTTTGGAGGTCAGCCCCAGCATTTT,CASSRFGGQPQHF
12,TRBV2,.,many,TRBJ1-1,TGTGCCAGCAGTGAATGGGGAACTGAAGCTTTCTTT,CASSEWGTEAFF
14,TRBV7-6,TRBD1,many,TRBJ2-2,TGTGCCAGCAGCCGGGACAGGGCCACCGGGGAGCTGTTTTTT,CASSRDRATGELFF
12,TRBV29-1,.,many,TRBJ1-1,TGCAGCGTCCTATTGAACACTGAATTAGCTTTCTTT,CSVLLNTELAFF
13,TRBV29-1,.,few,TRBJ1-1,TGCAGCGCCACCTTTGGAAGATCCCGGGGGGCTTTCTTT,CSATFGRSRGAFF
12,TRBV6-5,.,few,TRBJ1-1,TGTGCCAGCGCGGGGGGGTACACTGAAGCTTTCTTT,CASAGGYTEAFF
15,TRBV6-2/TRBV6-3,TRBD1,.,TRBJ2-2,TGTGCCAGCAGTTATGAGGGGGCGAGCACCGGGGAGCTGTTTTTT,CASSYEGASTGELFF
16,TRBV7-2,TRBD1,many,TRBJ1-2,TGTGCCAGCAGCTTAGGGCTAGGCCAGGGGGCAAGGGGCTACACCTTC,CASSLGLGQGARGYTF
17,TRBV11-2,.,few,TRBJ2-2,TGTGCCAGCAGCTTACAGTCGATTCCGGGATACACCGGGGAGCTGTTTTTT,CASSLQSIPGYTGELFF
15,TRBV6-2/TRBV6-3,.,many,TRBJ2-3,TGTGCCAGCAGTTACTTACCCCGGGGGACAGATACGCAGTATTTT,CASSYLPRGTDTQYF
17,TRBV2,TRBD1,many,TRBJ1-2,TGTGCCAGCAGACCGGACACCGGGACAGGGGATAACTATGGCTACACCTTC,CASRPDTGTGDNYGYTF
15,TRBV18,TRBD2,many,TRBJ2-2,TGTGCCAGCCGGCGGGGGAATGGGGACACCGGGGAGCTGTTTTTT,CASRRGNGDTGELFF